One and the same sample provided the 13 T cell receptor beta chains below, sequenced in a study of blood T cell repertoires in COVID-19. TCRdb's copy holds only in-frame clones and misses some; the assay was immunoSEQ multiplex PCR. The sample includes roughly 260,000 clones, 87% seen only once; the top ten take 2% to 2.5%. Input material: peripheral blood. Receptor source: a woman aged 45-65 years with acute or convalescent COVID-19.

The genes are TRBV5-1 and TRBJ1-2; TRBD1 is a possible D gene (5 bases). CDR3 length: 14 amino acids. The germline V gene has CDR1 SGHRS and CDR2 YFSETQ. Trimming removed 0 bases at V and 5 bases at J, with 11 bases between. DNA of the CDR3: TGCGCCAGCAGCTTGGAACCCTCAGGGTATGGCTACACCTTC. Protein sequence: CASSLEPSGYGYTF. The full variable domain, completed using reference TRBV5-1 and TRBJ1-2, is KAGVTQTPRYLIKTRGQQVTLSCSPISGHRSVSWYQQTPGQGLQFLFEYFSETQRNKGNFPGRFSGRQFSNSRSEMNVSTLELGDSALYLCASSLEPSGYGYTFGSGTRLTVV.

There are a few counts of this clone. The chain employs TRBV24-1 and TRBJ2-7; the match to TRBD1 covers 7 bases. The CDR3 runs to 15 residues. V shed 4 bases and J 2 bases; nucleotides not matched to a gene: 7. From germline, CDR1 is KGHDR and CDR2 SFDVKD. Here the CDR3 DNA reads TGTGCCACCAGTGAGGCCGGGACAGCCCCCTACGAGCAGTACTTC. Its protein is CATSEAGTAPYEQYF.

This clone was seen only once. This chain connects TRBV10-3 to TRBJ2-2, with D possibly TRBD2 on 6 matching bases. V lost 3 bases and J lost 1, with 12 bases in between. Germline CDR1 is ENHRY and CDR2 is SYGVKD. The CDR3 runs to 16 residues. CDR3 sequence reads: CAISEKGRGNTGELFF. The DNA of the CDR3 is TGTGCCATCAGTGAAAAGGGGCGGGGGAACACCGGGGAGCTGTTTTTT.

V and J are TRBV7-8 and TRBJ2-3, with 8 bases aligning to TRBD2. Germline trimming cut 4 bases from V and 1 base from J; bases unmatched to any gene: 13. CDR1 is SGHVS, CDR2 FQNEAQ, per germline. The CDR3 has 18 residues. This CDR3 reads CASSSYRPGGGRTDTQYF. CDR3 nucleotides: TGTGCCAGCAGCTCCTACCGCCCCGGGGGGGGTCGCACAGATACGCAGTATTTT.

V and J are TRBV9 and TRBJ2-7, with TRBD2 identical over 7 bases. V lost 4 bases, J lost 7 bases, and 8 bases stayed unmatched. CDR1 and CDR2 (germline): SGDLS, YYNGEE. The CDR3 covers 13 residues. The chain's CDR3 is CASSTRTGGEQYF. As DNA, the CDR3 is TGTGCCAGCAGCACACGGACGGGGGGTGAGCAGTACTTC.

The chain couples TRBV24-1 to TRBJ2-7; 7 bases align to TRBD2. This CDR3 has 15 amino acids. V dropped 3 bases and J dropped 2; count of bases not matched to a gene: 6. Germline V CDR1 and CDR2: KGHDR, SFDVKD. DNA of the CDR3: TGTGCCACCAGTGATACAACTAGCGCTACCTACGAGCAGTACTTC. Its translation is CATSDTTSATYEQYF.

V is TRBV4-1 and J is TRBJ2-7, with 7 bases identical to TRBD1. Looked up from germline, CDR1 is MGHRA and CDR2 is YSYEKL. V was pared by 6 bases and J by 0 bases, with 5 bases of the junction left unmatched. The CDR3 extends over 14 amino acids. In DNA, the CDR3 is TGCGCCAGCAGACCCAGGGACAGCTCCTACGAGCAGTACTTC. This sequence encodes CASRPRDSSYEQYF.

The V call is TRBV28, the J call TRBJ1-2; 7 bases agree with TRBD1. Losses at the gene ends were 6 bases for V and 4 bases for J; bases not matched to a gene: 5. The CDR3 runs to 13 residues. The V gene's germline CDR1 is MDHEN and CDR2 SYDVKM. In nucleotides, the CDR3 is TGTGCCAGCAGAAAAGGGACAGCCTATGGCTACACCTTC. The encoded protein is CASRKGTAYGYTF.

This clone was found a few times. The V gene is TRBV6-5, the J gene TRBJ2-5, with D perhaps TRBD1 (6 bases). V shed 6 bases and J shed 4 bases, with 12 bases lying between them. There are 13 residues in the CDR3. In germline, CDR1 is MNHEY, CDR2 SVGAGI. CDR3 in DNA: TGTGCCAGCAGGCGACGGACAGTAGAGACCCAGTACTTC. The encoded protein is CASRRRTVETQYF.

The chain couples TRBV14 to TRBJ1-6, with 7 bases matching TRBD1. V shed 3 bases, J shed 0 bases, and the junction held 5 bases outside the gene matches. CDR1 and CDR2 (germline): SGHDN, FVKESK. CDR3 length equals 17 residues. CDR3 nucleotides: TGTGCCAGCAGCCACTACCGGGACAGCTCCTATAATTCACCCCTCCACTTT. It specifies CASSHYRDSSYNSPLHF.

DNA for the CDR3: TGTGCCAGCAGCTTTTCAGGGGTAGGGAAGCCCCAGCATTTT. Translating it yields CASSFSGVGKPQHF. The chain joins TRBV5-8 to TRBJ1-5, with a tentative D call TRBD1 (6 bases). Germline CDR1 and CDR2: SGHTS and YDEGEE. The CDR3 extends over 14 amino acids. V was pared by 2 bases and J by 8 bases, with 14 bases between.

The chain joins TRBV27 to TRBJ2-7; D is perhaps TRBD2 (5 bases). The CDR3 has 13 residues. Between the trimmed V and J ends, which lost 6 bases and 6 bases, there was a span of 15 bases. Germline CDR1 MNHEY, CDR2 SMNVEV (reference sequence). The DNA for the CDR3 is TGTGCCAGCAGGTTGGGGAGTCAGAGCGAGCAGTACTTC. Its protein is CASRLGSQSEQYF.

The chain joins TRBV5-4 to TRBJ1-4; 9 bases line up with TRBD1. The CDR3 is made up of 17 amino acids. The germline V gene has CDR1 SGHNT and CDR2 YYREEE (reference sequence). Losses at the gene ends were 1 base for V and 8 bases for J; bases not matched to a gene: 12. CDR3 bases: TGTGCCAGCAGCTTGAGTGTGGTAGGGACAGGGCGGGAAAAACTGTTTTTT. Its protein product is CASSLSVVGTGREKLFF.